These T cell receptor beta chains were read from a single sample in a study of cytomegalovirus exposure and HLA in healthy donors. The assay was immunoSEQ multiplex PCR, and TCRdb's table has in-frame clones only and misses some. Of hundreds of thousands of clones listed, roughly 88% are singletons. The source material was PBMCs. These receptors were collected from a young woman in good health and CMV-seronegative. Both conserved end residues are part of each CDR3. A D gene is named only where the DNA matches it firmly. Clone size is shown for a subset of rows, as once, few, many or a class of expanded clone.

>TRBV6-1|NA|15|TRBD1|TRBJ2-7
CASSSDRVYPAEQYF
TGTGCCAGCAGTTCGGACAGGGTGTACCCTGCCGAGCAGTACTTC
>TRBV28|NA|14|TRBD2|TRBJ2-3
CASSTAGVTDTQYF
TGTGCCAGCAGTACAGCGGGAGTTACAGATACGCAGTATTTT
>TRBV7-2|NA|15|TRBD1|TRBJ1-4
CASSFGRGISEKLFF
TGTGCCAGCAGCTTCGGCAGGGGGATCAGTGAAAAACTGTTTTTT
>TRBV18|NA|13|NA|TRBJ1-4
CASSPRQGEKLFF
TGTGCCAGCTCACCTCGGCAGGGGGAAAAACTGTTTTTT
>TRBV5-1|NA|15|TRBD1|TRBJ1-6
CASSFDDRGNSPLHF
TGCGCCAGCAGCTTCGATGACAGGGGTAATTCACCCCTCCACTTT
>TRBV9|NA|16|TRBD2|TRBJ2-2
CASSVDSSGSQRELFF
TGTGCCAGCAGCGTAGATTCTAGCGGGAGTCAGCGGGAGCTGTTTTTT
>TRBV5-1|NA|17|TRBD2|TRBJ2-1
CASSSDGLAGVSGEQFF
TGCGCCAGCAGCTCCGACGGACTAGCGGGTGTGTCTGGTGAGCAGTTCTTC
>TRBV25-1|NA|17|TRBD1|TRBJ2-7
CASSEPRRDRGSYEQYF
TGTGCCAGCAGTGAGCCCCGGAGGGACAGGGGGTCTTACGAGCAGTACTTC
>TRBV7-9|NA|14|TRBD2|TRBJ2-1
CASLLAGGYNEQFF
TGTGCCAGCCTCCTAGCGGGGGGGTACAATGAGCAGTTCTTC
>TRBV4-1|few|15|NA|TRBJ1-2
CASSSKFGGTGGYTF
TGCGCCAGCAGCTCAAAGTTTGGAGGCACGGGTGGCTACACCTTC
>TRBV7-9|once|18|TRBD1|TRBJ2-2
CASSPGTGLGANTGELFF
TGTGCCAGCAGCCCCGGGACAGGGCTTGGCGCGAACACCGGGGAGCTGTTTTTT
>TRBV28|NA|18|NA|TRBJ2-7
CASTSPGGVTGALYEQYF
TGTGCCAGCACATCTCCAGGAGGCGTGACGGGAGCTTTGTACGAGCAGTACTTC
>TRBV27|NA|13|TRBD1|TRBJ1-2
CATWDREGDGYTF
TGTGCCACATGGGACAGGGAAGGGGATGGCTACACCTTC
>TRBV6-1|NA|15|NA|TRBJ2-2
CASTKGEPETGELFF
TGTGCCAGCACTAAGGGGGAGCCGGAAACCGGGGAGCTGTTTTTT
>TRBV9|NA|14|NA|TRBJ2-1
CASSGGTAYNEQFF
TGTGCCAGCAGCGGCGGGACAGCCTACAATGAGCAGTTCTTC
>TRBV4-2|once|20|NA|TRBJ1-6
CASSQETIQERSSYNSPLHF
TGTGCCAGCAGCCAAGAGACGATACAGGAAAGGAGCTCCTATAATTCACCCCTCCACTTT
>TRBV7-9|NA|16|TRBD1|TRBJ1-1
CASSSGGPGMNTEAFF
TGTGCCAGCAGCTCAGGGGGTCCAGGGATGAACACTGAAGCTTTCTTT
>TRBV2|NA|13|TRBD1|TRBJ2-7
CASSGTGQVRKYF
TGTGCCAGCAGCGGAACGGGACAGGTTAGAAAGTACTTC
>TRBV19|NA|16|NA|TRBJ2-1
CASSISSGSPYNEQFF
TGTGCCAGTAGTATTAGTTCGGGGTCCCCCTACAATGAGCAGTTCTTC
>TRBV5-1|NA|15|NA|TRBJ2-7
CASSFGHLDSREQYF
TGCGCCAGCAGCTTTGGACATCTGGACAGTAGGGAGCAGTACTTC
>TRBV5-1|NA|14|NA|TRBJ2-7
CASSLGGNPYEQYF
TGCGCCAGCAGCTTGGGCGGAAACCCCTACGAGCAGTACTTC
>TRBV29-1|NA|11|NA|TRBJ2-1
CSGREYNEQFF
TGCAGCGGTCGGGAATACAATGAGCAGTTCTTC
>TRBV28|few|16|NA|TRBJ1-2
CASSLYNSNANYGYTF
TGTGCCAGCAGTTTGTACAACAGCAACGCTAACTATGGCTACACCTTC
>TRBV29-1|NA|11|NA|TRBJ2-7
CSVAQSYEQYF
TGCAGCGTTGCACAGTCCTACGAGCAGTACTTC
>TRBV6-1|NA|14|TRBD2|TRBJ2-7
CASSDERGAYEQYF
TGTGCCAGCAGTGATGAGCGGGGGGCCTACGAGCAGTACTTC
>TRBV2|NA|14|NA|TRBJ2-7
CASTRTTKPNEQYF
TGTGCCAGCACCAGGACTACAAAGCCCAACGAGCAGTACTTC
>TRBV30|NA|12|NA|TRBJ2-4
CAWSATQLFQYF
TGTGCCTGGAGTGCCACGCAGTTATTTCAGTACTTC
>TRBV5-1|few|14|TRBD1|TRBJ1-2
CASTGQGLDYGYTF
TGCGCCAGCACGGGACAGGGTCTGGACTATGGCTACACCTTC
>TRBV28|NA|16|TRBD2|TRBJ2-7
CASSLLGLAGIYEQYF
TGTGCCAGCAGTTTACTGGGACTAGCGGGTATCTACGAGCAGTACTTC
>TRBV18|NA|18|NA|TRBJ2-4
CASSQPQGQLVAKNIQYF
TGTGCCAGCTCACAACCCCAAGGACAGCTCGTAGCCAAAAACATTCAGTACTTC
>TRBV9|NA|12|TRBD1|TRBJ1-2
CASSVTGVGYTF
TGTGCCAGCAGCGTTACAGGGGTGGGCTACACCTTC
>TRBV2|NA|14|TRBD1|TRBJ1-5
CASSVGTGNQPQHF
TGTGCCAGCAGTGTAGGGACAGGCAATCAGCCCCAGCATTTT
>TRBV7-9|NA|15|NA|TRBJ1-4
CASSFRGALLEKLFF
TGTGCCAGCAGCTTCCGGGGAGCCCTGCTTGAAAAACTGTTTTTT
>TRBV25-1|NA|15|TRBD1|TRBJ2-7
CASKRNGTVLREQYF
TGTGCCAGCAAAAGAAACGGGACAGTTTTACGCGAGCAGTACTTC
>TRBV5-1|NA|16|TRBD2|TRBJ2-3
CASSLGVAGIADTQYF
TGCGCCAGCAGCTTGGGTGTAGCGGGAATCGCAGATACGCAGTATTTT
>TRBV19|NA|16|NA|TRBJ1-6
CASGFRRQFYNSPLHF
TGTGCCAGTGGGTTTCGTCGACAGTTTTATAATTCACCCCTCCACTTT
>TRBV19|NA|15|NA|TRBJ2-1
CASSAKLALYNEQFF
TGTGCCAGTAGTGCAAAACTAGCCCTTTATAATGAGCAGTTCTTC
>TRBV13|NA|16|NA|TRBJ2-2
CASSLELASNTGELFF
TGTGCCAGCAGCTTAGAACTAGCCTCGAACACCGGGGAGCTGTTTTTT
>TRBV6-4|few|16|TRBD2|TRBJ2-3
CASSDSGTSGTDTQYF
TGTGCCAGCAGTGACTCCGGGACTAGCGGCACAGATACGCAGTATTTT
>TRBV10-3|NA|13|TRBD2|TRBJ2-7
CAISLAGVGEQYF
TGTGCCATCAGTCTAGCGGGAGTAGGCGAGCAGTACTTC
>TRBV2|NA|16|NA|TRBJ2-1
CASSGTWDNSYNEQFF
TGTGCCAGCAGTGGGACCTGGGACAACTCCTACAATGAGCAGTTCTTC
>TRBV2|NA|15|NA|TRBJ2-3
CASSGLSTSTDTQYF
TGTGCCAGCAGTGGACTCTCCACTAGCACAGATACGCAGTATTTT
>TRBV7-2|NA|15|TRBD2|TRBJ2-1
CASSFGVGRSNEQFF
TGTGCCAGCAGCTTCGGCGTCGGGAGGTCCAATGAGCAGTTCTTC
>TRBV7-8|few|16|NA|TRBJ1-5
CASSLEGQYSNQPQHF
TGTGCCAGCAGCTTAGAGGGGCAGTATAGCAATCAGCCCCAGCATTTT
>TRBV7-9|NA|17|TRBD2|TRBJ2-1
CASSNTGLADSYNEQFF
TGTGCCAGCAGTAACACGGGACTAGCGGATTCCTACAATGAGCAGTTCTTC
>TRBV27|NA|16|TRBD2|TRBJ2-5
CASRPGTSDPQETQYF
TGTGCCAGCAGGCCCGGGACTAGCGACCCGCAAGAGACCCAGTACTTC
>TRBV15|NA|16|TRBD1|TRBJ2-1
CATSRTHPGQGDEQFF
TGTGCCACCAGCAGAACCCACCCGGGACAGGGTGATGAGCAGTTCTTC
>TRBV7-3|NA|17|TRBD2|TRBJ2-6
CASRIAGGPTGANVLTF
TGTGCCAGCAGGATAGCGGGAGGGCCAACTGGGGCCAACGTCCTGACTTTC
>TRBV25-1|NA|12|NA|TRBJ1-1
CASSDTGTEAFF
TGTGCCAGCAGTGATACAGGAACTGAAGCTTTCTTT
>TRBV28|NA|12|NA|TRBJ1-2
CASGPTGDGYTF
TGTGCCAGCGGACCGACAGGAGATGGCTACACCTTC
>TRBV13|NA|15|NA|TRBJ1-1
CASSLGLGALTEAFF
TGTGCCAGCAGCTTAGGCCTTGGGGCGCTGACTGAAGCTTTCTTT
>TRBV30|NA|14|TRBD1|TRBJ1-3
CAWTRTGEGNTIYF
TGTGCCTGGACACGGACAGGGGAGGGAAACACCATATATTTT
>TRBV28|many|14|NA|TRBJ1-3
CASGGWTSGNTIYF
TGTGCCAGCGGGGGGTGGACCTCTGGAAACACCATATATTTT